The 21 T cell receptor beta chains below come from one sample, sequenced in a study of T-cell memory formation after mild COVID-19. A single record per CDR3 protein comes from TCRdb applying MiXCR to the 5' RACE reads. The sample has some 340,000 distinct CDR3 sequences; over 10% are singletons. Sequencing input: PBMCs or a T cell subset sorted from them (not recorded which). Every receptor here comes from a man between 18 and 29 years old who had mild COVID-19 (a few samples of this study predate the infection). Cell type and time point are not known.

This clonotype was recorded many times. V gene TRBV6-2 or TRBV6-3 combines with J gene TRBJ2-1; possible D gene TRBD1, 6 bases. The V end lost 5 bases, the J end lost 2 bases, and 13 bases lay between the germline ends. The CDR3 is made up of 15 amino acids. CDR1 and CDR2 (germline): MNHEY, SVGEGT. The CDR3 loop reads CASSLGAGAYNEQFF. The CDR3 bases are TGTGCCAGCAGTCTAGGGGCAGGGGCCTACAATGAGCAGTTCTTC.

This chain links TRBV6-5 with TRBJ1-2; possible D gene TRBD1, 6 bases. The CDR3 totals 13 residues. Trimming stripped 6 bases from V and 6 bases from J, with 14 bases between. The germline gives CDR1 MNHEY, CDR2 SVGAGI. In nucleotides, the CDR3 is TGTGCCAGCAGAGAACCGGGACATGATGGCTACACCTTC. Residues: CASREPGHDGYTF.

V gene TRBV10-2 combines with J gene TRBJ2-7; D assignment may be TRBD1 or TRBD2 (5 bases each). The V end lost 10 bases, the J end lost 2 bases, and 15 bases lay between the germline ends. CDR3 length: 13 amino acids. Germline V gene lookup returns CDR1 WSHSY and CDR2 SAAADI. CDR3 DNA sequence: TGCGCCACCAAGGGGACGGAAACCTACGAGCAGTACGTC. Amino acids: CATKGTETYEQYV.

This clonotype was counted between two and nine times. The CDR3 sequence is CASSRFLGEQFF. The CDR3 bases are TGTGCCAGCAGCCGATTCTTGGGGGAGCAGTTCTTC. This chain links TRBV6-5 with TRBJ2-1; D uncertain. This CDR3 spans 12 amino acids. Germline CDR1 reads MNHEY; CDR2 reads SVGAGI. Trimming left V 6 bases short and J 10 bases short, with 13 bases between.

V usage is TRBV10-2 and J usage is TRBJ2-3; D might be TRBD2 (5 bases). V was trimmed by 5 bases and J by 1 base, leaving 13 bases between them. The germline V gene has CDR1 WSHSY and CDR2 SAAADI. The CDR3 runs to 15 residues. The DNA of the CDR3 is TGCGCCAGCAGTCGCGGCGGACTCGGCACAGATACGCAGTATTTT. Its protein is CASSRGGLGTDTQYF.

The chain carries TRBV19 and TRBJ1-2, with D perhaps matching TRBD1 (5 bases). The CDR3 spans 13 residues. With 7 bases removed from V and 6 bases from J, the gap between germline ends came to 15 bases. Germline V gives CDR1 LNHDA, CDR2 SQIVND (reference sequence). CDR3 sequence: CASNQPGGDGYTF. CDR3 coding DNA: TGTGCCAGTAACCAACCCGGGGGGGATGGCTACACCTTC.

The V gene is TRBV20-1, the J gene TRBJ2-3; a weak D match, TRBD2 (5 bases). There are 14 residues in the CDR3. V was cut by 6 bases and J by 8 bases, with 21 bases left in between. CDR1 and CDR2 from the germline V gene are DFQATT and SNEGSKA (reference sequence). CDR3 nucleotides: TGCAGTGCCGGACCCCAATTACTAGTCATTACGCAGTATTTT. The encoded protein is CSAGPQLLVITQYF.

The J gene is TRBJ2-3, the V gene TRBV5-1; no clear D gene. Germline-derived CDR1 and CDR2 are SGHRS and YFSETQ. The CDR3 extends over 13 amino acids. Between the trimmed V and J ends, which lost 5 bases and 2 bases, there was a span of 9 bases. CDR3 protein: CASSQAFTDTQYF. The CDR3 nucleotides read TGCGCCAGCAGTCAGGCTTTCACAGATACGCAGTATTTT.

This clonotype was observed a few times. The DNA for the CDR3 is TGTGCCAGCTCACCGGCGGTAGGGGTGAGGAAAGATACGCAGTATTTT. This translates into CASSPAVGVRKDTQYF. The chain is built from TRBV18 and TRBJ2-3; D may be TRBD1 (5 bases). This CDR3 is built from 16 residues. Looked up from germline, CDR1 is KGHSH and CDR2 is LQKENI. Trimming left V 3 bases short and J 5 bases short, with 18 bases between.

The sample holds a few counts of this clonotype. The chain couples TRBV12-3 or TRBV12-4 to TRBJ2-2; D is possibly TRBD2 (5 bases). V lost 6 bases and J 7 bases, leaving 15 bases between the germline ends. The CDR3 loop spans 14 amino acids. The CDR3 region is CASSLRRGSGELFF. For the CDR3, the DNA is TGTGCCAGCAGCCTTCGAAGAGGGAGCGGGGAGCTGTTTTTT.

The rearrangement joins TRBV20-1 to TRBJ2-1; the D gene could be TRBD1 or TRBD2 (5 bases each). Trimming removed 6 bases at V and 5 bases at J, with 11 bases between. The germline V gene has CDR1 DFQATT and CDR2 SNEGSKA (reference sequence). The CDR3 runs 12 residues. The DNA for the CDR3 is TGCAGTGCAAGGGACCGCGACAATGAGCAGTTCTTC. Translation gives CSARDRDNEQFF.

This sequence joins TRBV7-3 and TRBJ1-1; TRBD1 is a possible D gene (6 bases). Looked up from germline, CDR1 is SGHTA and CDR2 is FQGTGA. V was cut by 4 bases and J by 6 bases, with 12 bases left in between. CDR3 size: 13 residues. DNA of the CDR3: TGTGCCAGCAGCTCACAACAGGGTTCTGAAGCTTTCTTT. Amino acids: CASSSQQGSEAFF.

This clonotype was seen more than once but under ten times. V gene TRBV20-1 combines with J gene TRBJ2-7; TRBD2 matches 8 bases. V shed 8 bases, J shed 3 bases, and the junction held 9 bases outside the gene matches. The germline CDR1 and CDR2 sequences are DFQATT and SNEGSKA (reference sequence). This CDR3 is 13 amino acids long. The chain's CDR3 is CSPGGDTLYEQYV. The CDR3 DNA reads as TGCAGTCCCGGGGGGGACACACTCTACGAGCAGTACGTC.

This clonotype was seen only a few times. The chain carries TRBV12-3 or TRBV12-4 and TRBJ1-6, with TRBD1 identical over 8 bases. There are 15 residues in the CDR3. The V and J ends lost 5 bases and 10 bases, in that order; junction bases with no gene match: 10. The CDR3 DNA reads as TGTGCCAGCAGTACAGGGGGGCGCTTTTACTCACCCCTCCACTTT. As protein: CASSTGGRFYSPLHF.

V usage is TRBV27 and J usage is TRBJ1-5; maybe TRBD1 (5 bases). Germline lookup yields CDR1 MNHEY and CDR2 SMNVEV (reference sequence). The CDR3 is 13 amino acids. V gave up 8 bases and J gave up 5 bases, with 13 bases separating them. Here the CDR3 DNA reads TGTGCCAGCGGGGCGAGGGCCGATCAGCCCCAGCATTTT. It specifies CASGARADQPQHF.

This clonotype was seen only a few times. This sequence joins TRBV27 and TRBJ2-7, with D possibly matching TRBD1 (5 bases). CDR3 length: 14 amino acids. V shed 8 bases and J shed 3 bases, with 17 bases lying between them. The germline CDR1 and CDR2 sequences are MNHEY and SMNVEV (reference sequence). CDR3 DNA sequence: TGTGCCAGCCGAGCCTACGGAGACAGCTACGAGCAGTACGTC. Its translation: CASRAYGDSYEQYV.

This clonotype was picked up a small number of times. The rearrangement links TRBV4-2 to TRBJ2-5; D may be TRBD1 (6 bases). The CDR3 is 17 amino acids. Trimming took off 1 base at V and 2 bases at J, with 17 bases between the two ends. Germline CDR1 and CDR2: LGHNA and YNFKEQ. The CDR3 region is CASSQANGGRSQETQYF. The DNA for the CDR3 is TGTGCCAGCAGCCAAGCGAATGGGGGCAGGAGTCAAGAGACCCAGTACTTC.

The rearrangement links TRBV20-1 to TRBJ2-3; 11 nucleotides agree with TRBD2. J gave up 2 bases and V 6 bases, and 7 bases lay outside the gene matches. Germline lookup yields CDR1 DFQATT and CDR2 SNEGSKA (reference sequence). This CDR3 comprises 15 residues. CDR3 in amino acids: CSASPSGRHTDTQYF. The CDR3 DNA sequence: TGCAGTGCCAGTCCTAGCGGGAGGCACACAGATACGCAGTATTTT.

J is TRBJ1-5 and V is TRBV6-1; D unresolved. V lost 7 bases and J lost 2, with 12 bases in between. The CDR3 loop spans 14 amino acids. CDR1 is MNHNS and CDR2 is SASEGT in the germline V gene. The CDR3 sequence is CASMVGFGNQPQHF. CDR3 nucleotide sequence: TGTGCCAGCATGGTCGGGTTCGGCAATCAGCCCCAGCATTTT.

There are many counts of this clonotype. The chain is built from TRBV12-3 or TRBV12-4 and TRBJ2-3; weak D call: TRBD2 (6 bases). CDR3 length: 13 amino acids. The V gene lost 3 bases and the J gene lost 6 bases, with 10 bases spanning the gap. CDR3 sequence reads: CASSLLRGDTQYF. In DNA form, the CDR3 reads TGTGCCAGCAGTTTGCTACGGGGGGATACGCAGTATTTT.

The chain combines TRBV12-3 or TRBV12-4 with TRBJ2-1; weak D call: TRBD1 (5 bases). V was cut by 6 bases and J by 3 bases, with 15 bases left in between. The length of the CDR3 is 15 residues. This chain's CDR3 is CASSPNRQNYNEQFF. The CDR3 DNA sequence: TGTGCCAGCAGCCCTAACAGACAGAACTACAATGAGCAGTTCTTC.